The 22 T cell receptor beta chains reported below all come from one sample, sequenced in a study of blood T cell repertoires in COVID-19. Profiled with immunoSEQ multiplex PCR; TCRdb holds only in-frame clones, not every one. This sample yields over 350,000 clones, of which about 89% are seen a single time; about 4.5% belongs to the top ten. What was sequenced was peripheral blood. All receptors derive from a woman in her 30s with acute or convalescent COVID-19.

In the case of this clone: The sample carries other DNA sequences with the same CDR3. This chain connects TRBV29-1 to TRBJ1-1, with 8 positions matching TRBD1. This CDR3 spans 14 amino acids. Germline assignment: CDR1 SQVTM and CDR2 ANQGSEA. Unmatched junction bases numbered 2, after V lost 1 base and J lost 1 base. For the CDR3, the DNA is TGCAGCGTTGAAGGACAGGGGACGAACACTGAAGCTTTCTTT. Translation gives CSVEGQGTNTEAFF. Variable domain in full (rest from reference TRBV29-1 and TRBJ1-1): SAVISQKPSRDICQRGTSLTIQCQVDSQVTMMFWYRQQPGQSLTLIATANQGSEATYESGFVIDKFPISRPNLTFSTLTVSNMSPEDSSIYLCSVEGQGTNTEAFFGQGTRLTVV.

The chain recombines TRBV5-1 with TRBJ1-2; D ambiguous. This CDR3 has 15 amino acids. Germline loops: CDR1 SGHRS, CDR2 YFSETQ. Trimming removed 5 bases at V and 0 bases at J, with 14 bases between. CDR3 nucleotide sequence: TGCGCCAGCAGTGTGGGAGGCGTCACTAACTATGGCTACACCTTC. It yields the protein CASSVGGVTNYGYTF.

V and J are TRBV27 and TRBJ2-3; D perhaps matches TRBD2 (6 bases). Trimming cost V 4 bases and J 5 bases, with 7 bases left between them. CDR1 is MNHEY and CDR2 is SMNVEV in the germline V gene (reference sequence). This CDR3 has 12 residues. In nucleotides, the CDR3 is TGTGCCAGCAGTTCCGGGGGAGATACGCAGTATTTT. It codes for CASSSGGDTQYF.

This clone has only a few counts. The V gene is TRBV18, the J gene TRBJ2-1, with a possible D match to TRBD2 (5 bases). Trimming took 4 bases from V and 1 from J, leaving 14 bases between them. The length of the CDR3 is 16 residues. Germline CDR1 and CDR2: KGHSH and LQKENI. CDR3 sequence (DNA): TGTGCCAGCTCACTCCCAGCAGCGGTATCCTACAATGAGCAGTTCTTC. Its translation is CASSLPAAVSYNEQFF.

V is TRBV6-2 or TRBV6-3 and J is TRBJ2-1; D is possibly TRBD2 (5 bases). Germline CDR1 and CDR2: MNHEY and SVGEGT. This CDR3 has 14 amino acids. V shed 0 bases and J shed 9 bases, with 12 bases lying between them. CDR3 DNA sequence: TGTGCCAGCAGTTACTCCGGGGAAACGGCTGAGCAGTTCTTC. Protein sequence: CASSYSGETAEQFF.

The chain is built from TRBV30 and TRBJ1-1; D gene ambiguous. V was pared by 3 bases and J by 4 bases, with 9 bases between. CDR3 length equals 12 residues. Germline loops: CDR1 GTSNPN, CDR2 SVGIG (reference sequence). CDR3 region: CAWSEESTEAFF. DNA of the CDR3: TGTGCCTGGAGCGAAGAGAGCACTGAAGCTTTCTTT.

The J gene is TRBJ2-2, the V gene TRBV4-1; possible D gene TRBD2, 5 bases. Germline V lookup: CDR1 MGHRA, CDR2 YSYEKL. V was shortened by 4 bases and J by 3 bases, with 18 bases between the two germline ends. The CDR3 has 17 amino acids. This CDR3 reads CASSRTPGNFDTGELFF. DNA of the CDR3: TGCGCCAGCAGCCGAACGCCGGGAAATTTCGACACCGGGGAGCTGTTTTTT.

The chain recombines TRBV11-2 with TRBJ2-5, with 12 bases that match TRBD2. The CDR3 spans 16 residues. Germline lookup yields CDR1 SGHAT and CDR2 FQNNGV. V was clipped by 1 base and J by 3 bases; unmatched bases: 3. CDR3: CASSLVGLAGEETQYF. The CDR3 DNA reads TGTGCCAGCAGCTTAGTGGGACTAGCGGGCGAAGAGACCCAGTACTTC.

The gene calls are TRBV2 and TRBJ2-3; 8 bases line up with TRBD1. The CDR3 sequence is 15 residues long. Germline CDR1 and CDR2: SNHLY and FYNNEI. V lost 7 bases and J lost 4; bases outside the gene matches: 10. CDR3 sequence (DNA): TGTGCCAGCACTTGGAGGGGACAGGTATCAGATACGCAGTATTTT. Translated: CASTWRGQVSDTQYF.

To note about this clone: This sample also contains other DNA sequences that code for the same CDR3. The rearrangement joins TRBV5-1 to TRBJ2-5, with TRBD1 matching 11 bases. The CDR3 totals 15 residues. The ends lost 3 bases at V and 2 bases at J; junction bases unmatched: 3. Germline V lookup: CDR1 SGHRS, CDR2 YFSETQ. In DNA form, the CDR3 reads TGCGCCAGCAGCTGGGGACAGGGGGGTCAAGAGACCCAGTACTTC. Residues: CASSWGQGGQETQYF. Drawing the rest from reference TRBV5-1 and TRBJ2-5, the complete variable domain is KAGVTQTPRYLIKTRGQQVTLSCSPISGHRSVSWYQQTPGQGLQFLFEYFSETQRNKGNFPGRFSGRQFSNSRSEMNVSTLELGDSALYLCASSWGQGGQETQYFGPGTRLLVL.

The V call is TRBV5-4, the J call TRBJ2-6; the match to TRBD1 covers 7 bases. Looked up from germline, CDR1 is SGHNT and CDR2 is YYREEE (reference sequence). V lost 4 bases and J lost 2; bases outside the gene matches: 12. The CDR3 is made up of 18 amino acids. CDR3 DNA sequence: TGTGCCAGCAGCCTGGGGACAGTGTTGAGAACTGGGGCCAACGTCCTGACTTTC. Its protein product is CASSLGTVLRTGANVLTF.

V and J are TRBV6-5 and TRBJ2-3, with 8 bases aligning to TRBD1. This CDR3 is 14 amino acids long. CDR1 is MNHEY, CDR2 SVGAGI, per germline. The J segment lost 5 bases and the V segment lost 2 bases, leaving 3 bases of the junction unmatched. This chain's CDR3 is CASSYQGARDTQYF. In DNA, the CDR3 is TGTGCCAGCAGTTACCAGGGGGCGAGAGATACGCAGTATTTT.

V gene TRBV6-5 combines with J gene TRBJ2-7; D is undetermined. Trimming pared 2 bases from V and 2 bases from J, leaving 7 bases between. The CDR3 runs to 13 residues. The V gene's germline CDR1 is MNHEY and CDR2 SVGAGI. Written as DNA, the CDR3 is TGTGCCAGCAGTTACAGCAGGACCTACGAGCAGTACTTC. It is translated as CASSYSRTYEQYF.

The chain uses TRBV5-5 and TRBJ1-4; the D gene is possibly TRBD1 (5 bases). CDR1 and CDR2 (germline): SGHKS, YYEKEE (reference sequence). The V end was cut by 4 bases, the J end by 8 bases, with 12 bases between. This CDR3 region has 13 residues. As DNA, the CDR3 is TGTGCCAGCAGCCCCTGGGGGGAGGAAAAACTGTTTTTT. This sequence encodes CASSPWGEEKLFF.

The chain has TRBV28 and TRBJ2-3; a weak D match, TRBD1 (6 bases). Trimming pared 5 bases from V and 4 bases from J, leaving 16 bases between. Germline V CDR1 and CDR2: MDHEN, SYDVKM. CDR3 length: 15 residues. The CDR3, as DNA: TGTGCCAGCAGTCCCCGAGGTGGGGGCCCAGATACGCAGTATTTT. Protein product: CASSPRGGGPDTQYF.

The chain recombines TRBV30 with TRBJ1-2; 9 bases align to TRBD1. There are 15 residues in the CDR3. Germline CDR1 GTSNPN, CDR2 SVGIG (reference sequence). The V and J ends lost 1 base and 4 bases, in that order; junction bases with no gene match: 7. CDR3 protein: CAWSGGQGVVYGYTF. CDR3 coding DNA: TGTGCCTGGAGTGGGGGACAGGGAGTTGTCTATGGCTACACCTTC.

The chain uses TRBV27 and TRBJ2-5, with unresolved D. The CDR3 totals 13 residues. V was shortened by 5 bases and J by 8 bases, with 15 bases between the two germline ends. Germline CDR1 MNHEY, CDR2 SMNVEV (reference sequence). CDR3 DNA: TGTGCCAGCAGTAAAACCGTTGCGGAAACCCAGTACTTC. As protein: CASSKTVAETQYF.

V and J are TRBV6-5 and TRBJ2-7, with 9 nucleotides matching TRBD1. V gave up 7 bases and J gave up 3 bases; unmatched junction bases: 4. CDR3 length equals 13 residues. Germline V gene data show CDR1 as MNHEY and CDR2 as SVGAGI. CDR3 region: CASNPGQGYEQYF. The CDR3, as DNA: TGTGCCAGCAACCCGGGACAGGGCTACGAGCAGTACTTC.

The chain links TRBV6-1 to TRBJ1-2, with 9 bases that match TRBD1. CDR3 size: 15 residues. Germline V gene data show CDR1 as MNHNS and CDR2 as SASEGT. The trim removed 1 base at V and 8 bases at J, leaving 8 bases unmatched. The CDR3 region has the DNA TGTGCCAGCAGTGAAGGTCCCGGGACAGGGCTCGGCTACACCTTC. It yields the protein CASSEGPGTGLGYTF.

This clone was counted a single time. The chain is built from TRBV5-4 and TRBJ1-1; weak D call: TRBD1 (6 bases). Germline V gene lookup returns CDR1 SGHNT and CDR2 YYREEE (reference sequence). V was trimmed by 4 bases and J by 8 bases, leaving 15 bases between them. The CDR3 contains 13 residues. CDR3 residues: CASSTHGGAEAFF. DNA for the CDR3: TGTGCCAGCAGCACCCATGGGGGGGCCGAAGCTTTCTTT.

Only a few counts were recorded for this clone. The J gene is TRBJ1-5, the V gene TRBV2; 9 bases map to TRBD1. The CDR3 length is 17 residues. Germline CDR1 SNHLY, CDR2 FYNNEI. Trimming removed 3 bases from V and 2 bases from J; junction bases left unmatched: 8. In nucleotides, the CDR3 is TGTGCCAGCAGTGATTCAACAGGGGGCGCGGGCAATCAGCCCCAGCATTTT. Its protein product is CASSDSTGGAGNQPQHF.

A single count supports this clone. The chain recombines TRBV4-2 with TRBJ2-6; D is uncertain. This CDR3 is built from 18 residues. Deletions cut 1 base from V and 0 bases from J, with 13 bases between. CDR1 is LGHNA and CDR2 is YNFKEQ in the germline V gene. The CDR3 region is CASSQGALVSSGANVLTF. The CDR3 nucleotides are TGTGCCAGCAGCCAAGGGGCTCTGGTAAGCTCTGGGGCCAACGTCCTGACTTTC.